The 7 T cell receptor beta chains given below trace back to one sample, sequenced in a study of T-cell reconstitution after alpha-beta-depleted transplantation in children. This sample's TCRbeta library carried unique molecular identifier barcodes. MiXCR, run by TCRdb on the PCR reads, gives a single entry per CDR3 protein. The data show 130,000 to 150,000 distinct CDR3 sequences, 8% to 10% seen once. The sample was PBMCs, mostly from graft donor cells, taken 180 days after TCRalphabeta/CD19-depleted stem cell transplant. The receptor set was obtained from a female patient aged 2-15 years who had a stem cell transplant for congenital amegakaryocytic thrombocytopenia, so the T cells may come from the graft donor.

This clonotype has ten or more counts. V gene TRBV28 combines with J gene TRBJ2-5; 8 positions match TRBD2. This CDR3 contains 14 residues. J was trimmed by 5 bases and V by 8 bases; bases with no gene match: 10. The V gene's germline CDR1 is MDHEN and CDR2 SYDVKM. CDR3 coding DNA: TGTGCCAGCTCCCGGGGGGGAGACAAGGAGACCCAGTACTTC. Its translation: CASSRGGDKETQYF.

This clonotype showed up many times. The rearrangement uses TRBV7-9 and TRBJ2-7; D perhaps matches TRBD1 (5 bases). The CDR3 extends over 15 amino acids. Trimming left V 5 bases short and J 2 bases short, with 16 bases between. Germline V gene sequence: CDR1 SEHNR, CDR2 FQNEAQ (reference sequence). The CDR3 region is CASSQGAGFPYEQYF. CDR3 DNA sequence: TGTGCCAGCAGCCAAGGGGCAGGCTTTCCCTACGAGCAGTACTTC. The entire variable domain, with the rest obtained from reference TRBV7-9 and TRBJ2-7, is as follows: DTGVSQNPRHKITKRGQNVTFRCDPISEHNRLYWYRQTLGQGPEFLTYFQNEAQLEKSRLLSDRFSAERPKGSFSTLEIQRTEQGDSAMYLCASSQGAGFPYEQYFGPGTRLTVT.

A remark on this clonotype: The junction and the germline gene differ at one end; a read error may be behind it. The chain employs TRBV30 and TRBJ2-7; the match to TRBD1 covers 7 bases. Germline loops: CDR1 GTSNPN, CDR2 SVGIG (reference sequence). The CDR3 is made up of 13 amino acids. The DNA of the CDR3 is TGTGCCTGGACCCGGGGACAGATCTACGAGCATTACTTC. Its protein is CAWTRGQIYEHYF.

There are a few counts of this clonotype. V usage is TRBV6-2 or TRBV6-3 and J usage is TRBJ2-1; TRBD1 matches at 7 bases. Germline V CDR1 and CDR2: MNHEY, SVGEGT. V trimming: 0 bases; J trimming: 6 bases; junction bases outside the gene matches: 11. This CDR3 comprises 17 residues. CDR3 bases: TGTGCCAGCAGTTACTCGCCAGCGGACAGGTCGGTCAATGAGCAGTTCTTC. Translated: CASSYSPADRSVNEQFF.

Comment on this clonotype: A much larger clone differs from this one at a single base, so this may be a read error. This chain links TRBV5-1 with TRBJ2-5; maybe TRBD1 (5 bases). Germline V CDR1 and CDR2: SGHRS, YFSETQ. V was clipped by 0 bases and J by 5 bases, with 14 bases between them. This CDR3 has 15 residues. This chain's CDR3 is CASSLGSHRQETQYF. In nucleotides, the CDR3 is TGCGCCAGCAGCTTGGGCAGCCACAGGCAGGAGACCCAGTACTTC.

This clonotype turned up a few times. The chain uses TRBV20-1 and TRBJ2-7; tentative D call: TRBD1 (6 bases). The CDR3 contains 15 residues. The germline CDR1 and CDR2 sequences are DFQATT and SNEGSKA (reference sequence). With 0 bases removed from V and 3 bases from J, the gap between germline ends came to 15 bases. The CDR3 region is CSARDLSRGYYEQYF. In DNA form, the CDR3 reads TGCAGTGCTAGAGATTTGAGCAGGGGATACTACGAGCAGTACTTC.

The chain recombines TRBV3-1 with TRBJ2-5; 11 nucleotides align to TRBD2. Germline-derived CDR1 and CDR2 are LGHDT and YNNKEL (reference sequence). The CDR3 has 16 residues. The V segment lost 2 bases and the J segment 3 bases; nucleotides outside the gene matches: 5. CDR3 residues: CASSQPPGLAEETQYF. The CDR3 DNA sequence: TGTGCCAGCAGCCAACCCCCGGGACTAGCGGAAGAGACCCAGTACTTC.